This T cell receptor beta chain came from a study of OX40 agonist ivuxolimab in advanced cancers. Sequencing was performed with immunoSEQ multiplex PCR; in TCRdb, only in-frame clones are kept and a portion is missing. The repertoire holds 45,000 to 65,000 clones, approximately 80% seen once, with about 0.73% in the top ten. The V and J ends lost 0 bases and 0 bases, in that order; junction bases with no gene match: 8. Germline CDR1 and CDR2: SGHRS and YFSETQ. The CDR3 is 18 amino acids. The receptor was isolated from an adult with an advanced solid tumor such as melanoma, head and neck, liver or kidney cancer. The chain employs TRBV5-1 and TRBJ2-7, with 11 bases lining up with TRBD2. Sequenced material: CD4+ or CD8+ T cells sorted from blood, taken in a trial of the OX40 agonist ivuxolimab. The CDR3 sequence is CASSLETSGARSSYEQYF. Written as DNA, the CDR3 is TGCGCCAGCAGCTTGGAGACTAGCGGGGCGAGGAGCTCCTACGAGCAGTACTTC.